This T cell receptor (beta chain) originates from a study of blood T cell repertoires in COVID-19. The CDR3 consists of 12 residues. Germline-derived CDR1 and CDR2 are SGHDT and YYEEEE. Trimming shortened V by 0 bases and J by 11 bases, and 9 bases separated the two germline ends. Data came from immunoSEQ multiplex PCR; TCRdb stores just in-frame clones and leaves some out. The sample has 150,000 to 200,000 clones, approximately 82% seen once. The V and J genes are TRBV5-6 and TRBJ1-5; D remains unclear. The sequencing input was peripheral blood. The receptor comes from a woman in her thirties or forties with COVID-19, enrolled during active disease. The CDR3 region has the DNA TGTGCCAGCAGCTTGGGCCTCGGGGCCCAGCATTTT. Residues: CASSLGLGAQHF.